Below, 5 T cell receptor beta chains from the same sample are listed, as sequenced in a study of PD-L1 blockade in urothelial cancer. Described time point: pretreatment peripheral blood. Assay: immunoSEQ multiplex PCR; the TCRdb copy retains only in-frame clones and omits some. The sample yields around 60,000 clones, approximately 80% seen once. The sequences come from PBMCs, collected around atezolizumab (anti-PD-L1) treatment. Every receptor here comes from a man between 65 and 85 years old with urothelial cancer.

The rearrangement joins TRBV29-1 to TRBJ1-1; 8 positions match TRBD1. The CDR3 runs to 12 residues. Germline CDR1 reads SQVTM; CDR2 reads ANQGSEA. Trimming removed 8 bases from V and 6 bases from J; junction bases left unmatched: 8. CDR3 bases: TGCAGCTTTTCGACAGGGGAGGCTGAAGCTTTCTTT. It encodes CSFSTGEAEAFF.

The chain is built from TRBV29-1 and TRBJ2-2; D gene unclear. Germline V gene sequence: CDR1 SQVTM, CDR2 ANQGSEA. The CDR3 is made up of 15 amino acids. CDR3 coding DNA: TGCACCCCCCTCCCAAAGCGAACGAACACCGGGGAGCTGTTTTTT. Protein: CTPLPKRTNTGELFF.

The chain combines TRBV6-5 with TRBJ2-7; possibly TRBD2 for D (6 bases). Trimming shortened V by 6 bases and J by 2 bases, and 8 bases separated the two germline ends. CDR1 is MNHEY and CDR2 is SVGAGI in the germline V gene. The CDR3 covers 12 residues. The DNA of the CDR3 is TGTGCCAGCAGGGGGGGAGCCTACGAGCAGTACTTC. It codes for CASRGGAYEQYF.

This clone was recorded only once. Other DNA variants within this sample encode the same CDR3. The CDR3 loop reads CAWSVGGYEQYF. The CDR3 DNA sequence: TGTGCCTGGAGTGTCGGTGGCTACGAGCAGTACTTC. The rearrangement uses TRBV30 and TRBJ2-7, with no clear D. V lost 0 bases, J lost 3 bases, and 6 bases lay in between. The CDR3 has 12 amino acids. Germline V gene data show CDR1 as GTSNPN and CDR2 as SVGIG (reference sequence).

The V call is TRBV11-2, the J call TRBJ2-3, with a tentative D call TRBD2 (6 bases). CDR1 and CDR2 from the germline V gene are SGHAT and FQNNGV. The V gene lost 1 base and the J gene lost 1 base, with 12 bases spanning the gap. This CDR3 spans 16 amino acids. Written as DNA, the CDR3 is TGTGCCAGCAGCTTAGGTCCCGGGAGCCGCACAGATACGCAGTATTTT. It encodes CASSLGPGSRTDTQYF.